This T cell receptor beta chain appears in the sequencing data of a study of glioma-infiltrating T cells after dendritic cell vaccination. Broader study findings: No direct clonality-survival link was found; a diverse polyclonal response may matter.

This clone was counted once. Its antigen is not known. Per germline, CDR1 SGHNT and CDR2 YENEEA. Germline trimming cut 5 bases from V and 2 bases from J; bases unmatched to any gene: 8. The CDR3 is 16 amino acids. Produced via immunoSEQ multiplex PCR; TCRdb's table is partial and in-frame only. The sample lists approximately 85,000 clones; 85% were seen once. Regarding time point: after dendritic cell vaccination, including at tumor progression/relapse. This specimen was blood, taken after dendritic cell vaccination. The J gene is TRBJ2-1, the V gene TRBV11-3; 8 nucleotides align to TRBD2. The sequence was collected from a human donor with glioblastoma. The CDR3 DNA is TGTGCCAGCAGCCAGGCAGGCGGGAGGACCTACAATGAGCAGTTCTTC. Translating it yields CASSQAGGRTYNEQFF.